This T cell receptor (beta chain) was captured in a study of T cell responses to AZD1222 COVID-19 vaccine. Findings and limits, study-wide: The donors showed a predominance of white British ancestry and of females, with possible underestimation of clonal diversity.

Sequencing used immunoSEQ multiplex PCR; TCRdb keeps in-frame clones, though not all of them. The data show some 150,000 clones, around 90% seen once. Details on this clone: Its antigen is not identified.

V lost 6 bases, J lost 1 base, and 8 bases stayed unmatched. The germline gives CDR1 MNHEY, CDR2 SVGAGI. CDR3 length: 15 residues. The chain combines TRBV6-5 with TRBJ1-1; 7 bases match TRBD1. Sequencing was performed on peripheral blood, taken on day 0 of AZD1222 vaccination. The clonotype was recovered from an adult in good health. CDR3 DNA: TGTGCCAGCAGACCCAGCAGGGGGAAGAACACTGAAGCTTTCTTT. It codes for CASRPSRGKNTEAFF.